This T cell receptor beta chain emerged from a study of blood T cells in healthy people across ages. Findings of the study overall: In older individuals, TCR beta diversity per million T cells was lower, falling roughly linearly with age. The percentage of naive T cells correlated strongly with TCR beta diversity.

The CDR3 sequence is 17 residues long. V was trimmed by 0 bases and J by 3 bases, leaving 15 bases between them. The germline V gene encodes CDR1 MGHRA and CDR2 YSYEKL. For this clonotype: Antigen specificity is unknown.

A J-beta primer mix and a sample-barcoded 5' primer were used in a second PCR of about 7 to 12 cycles. Through a template-switch adaptor with 12 random nucleotides, each cDNA molecule received a tag. MiXCR was run by TCRdb on the 5' RACE reads, yielding one entry per CDR3 protein. Found here are about 1.4 million distinct CDR3 sequences, roughly 64% of them singletons; the top ten hold over 5%. The clonotype originates from a man aged 18 to 30 in good health. Input material: blood. The chain uses TRBV4-1 and TRBJ2-1; D is uncertain. The CDR3 protein is CASSQESGTAIYNEQFF. CDR3 sequence (DNA): TGCGCCAGCAGCCAAGAATCCGGCACCGCTATCTACAATGAGCAGTTCTTC.